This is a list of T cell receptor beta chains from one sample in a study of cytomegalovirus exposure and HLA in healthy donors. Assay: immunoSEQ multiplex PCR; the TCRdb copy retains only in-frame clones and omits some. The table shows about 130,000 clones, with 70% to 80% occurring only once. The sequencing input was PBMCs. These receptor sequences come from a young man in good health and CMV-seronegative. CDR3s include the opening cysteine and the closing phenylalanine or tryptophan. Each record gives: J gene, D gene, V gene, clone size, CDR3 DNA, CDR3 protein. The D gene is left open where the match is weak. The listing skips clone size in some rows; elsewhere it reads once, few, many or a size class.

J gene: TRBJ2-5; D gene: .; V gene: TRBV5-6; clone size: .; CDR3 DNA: TGTGCCAGCAGCTTCAGGACTCACACCCAAGAGACCCAGTACTTC; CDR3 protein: CASSFRTHTQETQYF
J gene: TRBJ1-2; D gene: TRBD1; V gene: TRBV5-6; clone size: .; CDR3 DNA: TGTGCCAGCAGCCACCGGGACAGGAGATCAACGCAGCGAGGCTACACCTTC; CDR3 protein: CASSHRDRRSTQRGYTF
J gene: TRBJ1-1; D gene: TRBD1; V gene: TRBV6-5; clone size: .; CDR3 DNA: TGTGCCAGCAGTTACTCGGGCAGGGGGCGAGATCCTGAAGCTTTCTTT; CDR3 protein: CASSYSGRGRDPEAFF
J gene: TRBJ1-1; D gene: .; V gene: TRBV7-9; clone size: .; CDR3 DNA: TGTGCCAGCAGCAATGGCCGTGGAGCTTTCTTT; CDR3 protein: CASSNGRGAFF
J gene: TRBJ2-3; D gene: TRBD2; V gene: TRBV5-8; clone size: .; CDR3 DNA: TGTGCCAGCAGCCCGGGACTAGCGGGAGGGACAGATACGCAGTATTTT; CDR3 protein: CASSPGLAGGTDTQYF
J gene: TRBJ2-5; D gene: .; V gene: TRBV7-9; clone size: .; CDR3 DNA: TGTGCCAGCACCTTGCGGGGTCAAGAGACCCAGTACTTC; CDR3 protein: CASTLRGQETQYF
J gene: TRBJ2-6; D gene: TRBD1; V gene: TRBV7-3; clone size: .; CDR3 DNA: TGTGCCAGCAGCTTAACAGGGACAGTACTTTACTCTGGGGCCAACGTCCTGACTTTC; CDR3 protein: CASSLTGTVLYSGANVLTF
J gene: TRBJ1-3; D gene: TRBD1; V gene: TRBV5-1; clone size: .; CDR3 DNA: TGCGCCAGCAGCATGACAGGGCTACCTGGAAACACCATATATTTT; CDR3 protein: CASSMTGLPGNTIYF
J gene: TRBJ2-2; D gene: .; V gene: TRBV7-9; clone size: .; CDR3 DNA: TGTGCCAGTTTACCGGACAGTACGAACACCGGGGAGCTGTTTTTT; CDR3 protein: CASLPDSTNTGELFF
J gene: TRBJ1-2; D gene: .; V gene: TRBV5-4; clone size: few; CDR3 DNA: TGTGCCAGCAGCTTGGCAGGCCCCTATGGCTACACCTTC; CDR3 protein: CASSLAGPYGYTF
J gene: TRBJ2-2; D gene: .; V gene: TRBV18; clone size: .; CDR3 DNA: TGTGCCAGCTCACCACCCATGCGATCGTTCGGGGAGCTGTTTTTT; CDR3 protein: CASSPPMRSFGELFF
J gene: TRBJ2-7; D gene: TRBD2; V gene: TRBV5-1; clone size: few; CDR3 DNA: TGCGCCAGCAGCTCCCAAGCGGGAGCTTTAATCTACGAGCAGTACTTC; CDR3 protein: CASSSQAGALIYEQYF
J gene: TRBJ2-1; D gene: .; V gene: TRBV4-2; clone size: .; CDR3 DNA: TGTGCCAGCAGCCCAGGGTTAAGCCTACCTTACAATGAGCAGTTCTTC; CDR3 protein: CASSPGLSLPYNEQFF
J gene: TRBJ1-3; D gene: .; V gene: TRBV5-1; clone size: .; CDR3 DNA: TGCGCCAGCAGCTTCGGGACACCTGGAAACACCATATATTTT; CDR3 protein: CASSFGTPGNTIYF
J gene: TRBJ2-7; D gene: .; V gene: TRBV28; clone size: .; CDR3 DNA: TGTGCCAGCAGGAGCCGGGACACTCTCTACGAGCAGTACTTC; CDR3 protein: CASRSRDTLYEQYF
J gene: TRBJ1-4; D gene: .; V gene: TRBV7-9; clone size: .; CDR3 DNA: TGTTCCAGTAAACAGGCGTCTAATGAAAAACTGTTTTTT; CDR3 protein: CSSKQASNEKLFF
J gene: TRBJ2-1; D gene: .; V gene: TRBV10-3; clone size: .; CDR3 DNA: TGTGCCGTGAACTCTATTCTAGATTACAATGAGCAGTTCTTC; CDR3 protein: CAVNSILDYNEQFF
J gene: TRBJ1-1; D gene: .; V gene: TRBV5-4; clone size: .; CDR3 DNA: TGTGCCAGCAGCGTCCAGGGGAACACTGAAGCTTTCTTT; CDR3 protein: CASSVQGNTEAFF
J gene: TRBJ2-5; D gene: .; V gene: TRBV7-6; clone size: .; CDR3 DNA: TGTGCCAGCAGCTTAGTCCCTGGGCCAGAGACCCAGTACTTC; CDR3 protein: CASSLVPGPETQYF
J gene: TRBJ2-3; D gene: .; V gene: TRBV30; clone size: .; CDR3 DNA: TGTGCCTGGAGTAAGACAGGCACAGATACGCAGTATTTT; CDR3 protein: CAWSKTGTDTQYF
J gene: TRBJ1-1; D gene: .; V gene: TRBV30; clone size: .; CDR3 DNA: TGTGCCTGGAGTCTTCAGGGGATGGCTGAAGCTTTCTTT; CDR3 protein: CAWSLQGMAEAFF
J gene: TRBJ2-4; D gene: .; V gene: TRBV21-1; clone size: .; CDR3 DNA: TGTGCCAGCAGCAAAGGGAAGGACAGGACCAAAAACATTCAGTACTTC; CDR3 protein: CASSKGKDRTKNIQYF
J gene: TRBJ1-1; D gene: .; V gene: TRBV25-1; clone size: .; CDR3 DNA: TGTGCCAGCAGTGAAGGCCGCCAGTCAGGGCTGGGGAACACTGAAGCTTTCTTT; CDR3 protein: CASSEGRQSGLGNTEAFF
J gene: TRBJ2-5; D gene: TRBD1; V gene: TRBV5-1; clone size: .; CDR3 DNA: TGCGCCAGCAGCTTGGTTTTCGGACAGGAAGAGACCCAGTACTTC; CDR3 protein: CASSLVFGQEETQYF
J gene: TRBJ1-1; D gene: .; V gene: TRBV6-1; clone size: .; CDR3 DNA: TGTGCCAGCAGTGAACACGGGGGGACTGAAGCTTTCTTT; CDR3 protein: CASSEHGGTEAFF
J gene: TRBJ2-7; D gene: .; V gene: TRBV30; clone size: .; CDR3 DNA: TGTGCCTGGAGTGTACAAACTACCTACGAGCAGTACTTC; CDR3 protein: CAWSVQTTYEQYF
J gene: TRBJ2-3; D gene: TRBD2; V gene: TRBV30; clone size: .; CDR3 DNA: TGTGCCTGGGGGGGGGTCGACAGCACAGATACGCAGTATTTT; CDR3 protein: CAWGGVDSTDTQYF
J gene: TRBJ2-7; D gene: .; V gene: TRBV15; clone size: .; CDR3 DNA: TGTGCCACCAGCAGAGCGGGGACAAACTACGAGCAGTACTTC; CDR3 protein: CATSRAGTNYEQYF